The 24 T cell receptor beta chains below were found in one sample sequenced in a study of blood T cell repertoires in COVID-19 (TCRdb year 2020). Libraries were constructed by the immunoSEQ multiplex PCR assay. TCRdb retrieved this table from immuneACCESS and kept in-frame rearrangements only. Not all clones are present; in checked studies, unresolved V genes account for under half, and no reason is known for the remainder. The sample table holds hundreds of thousands of clones, of which around 90% were seen once. Together, the top ten hold 3.5% to 4.5% of the sample. Sequenced material: PBMCs or T cells enriched from blood (not recorded which). The receptors shown here come from a woman between 18 and 29 years old with acute COVID-19.

The chain employs TRBV18 and TRBJ2-7; 10 bases align to TRBD2. J was trimmed by 7 bases and V by 6 bases; bases with no gene match: 12. The CDR3 covers 15 residues. The germline V gene encodes CDR1 KGHSH and CDR2 LQKENI. The CDR3 sequence is CASSSGPSGRLEQYF. CDR3 DNA sequence: TGTGCCAGCTCCTCTGGTCCTAGCGGGAGACTTGAGCAGTACTTC. Full variable domain (missing parts from reference TRBV18 and TRBJ2-7): NAGVMQNPRHLVRRRGQEARLRCSPMKGHSHVYWYRQLPEEGLKFMVYLQKENIIDESGMPKERFSAEFPKEGPSILRIQQVVRGDSAAYFCASSSGPSGRLEQYFGPGTRLTVT.

The genes are TRBV3-1 (or the pseudogene TRBV3-2) and TRBJ2-5; D gene unclear. Between the trimmed V and J ends, which lost 0 bases and 1 base, there was a span of 12 bases. Germline loops: CDR1 LGHDT, CDR2 YNNKEL (reference sequence). This CDR3 region has 16 residues. The chain's CDR3 is CASSQDVPGSQETQYF. As DNA, the CDR3 is TGTGCCAGCAGCCAAGATGTGCCAGGCTCCCAAGAGACCCAGTACTTC.

In its sample, this clone was seen many times. This chain links TRBV6-5 with TRBJ2-7, with 7 bases fitting TRBD1. The trim removed 5 bases at V and 4 bases at J, leaving 8 bases unmatched. Germline V gene data show CDR1 as MNHEY and CDR2 as SVGAGI. The CDR3 is 14 amino acids. In DNA, the CDR3 is TGTGCCAGCAGTCCCAGACCAGGGGGATACGAGCAGTACTTC. It encodes CASSPRPGGYEQYF.

The CDR3 nucleotides are TGCGCCAGCAGCTTGTACCCTGACTCTTCTGGGGAGCAGTACTTC. Protein product: CASSLYPDSSGEQYF. The V gene is TRBV5-1, the J gene TRBJ2-7; D unresolved. The CDR3 is made up of 15 amino acids. The germline V and J ends were trimmed by 1 base and 7 bases, with 18 bases remaining between them. The germline CDR1 and CDR2 sequences are SGHRS and YFSETQ.

The chain has TRBV7-2 and TRBJ2-7, with 7 bases fitting TRBD2. J was trimmed by 0 bases and V by 1 base; bases with no gene match: 9. This CDR3 is 17 amino acids long. Germline assignment: CDR1 SGHTA and CDR2 FQGNSA. The CDR3 region is CASSLDARLAASYEQYF. DNA for the CDR3: TGTGCCAGCAGCTTAGATGCCAGGCTAGCGGCCTCCTACGAGCAGTACTTC.

V usage is TRBV18 and J usage is TRBJ2-7, with D tentatively TRBD2 (7 bases). Trimming took off 1 base at V and 7 bases at J, with 17 bases between the two ends. Germline V gene lookup returns CDR1 KGHSH and CDR2 LQKENI. The CDR3 loop spans 15 amino acids. DNA for the CDR3: TGTGCCAGCTCACCACGGGGGGGCCAGGCTCCGGAGCAGTACTTC. It codes for CASSPRGGQAPEQYF.

The chain has TRBV19 and TRBJ1-2; no clear D gene. Trimming removed 2 bases from V and 8 bases from J, with 12 bases in between. Germline assignment: CDR1 LNHDA and CDR2 SQIVND (reference sequence). The CDR3 sequence is 13 residues long. CDR3 DNA sequence: TGTGCCAGTAGTATATCGGCAGCGGGGGGCTACACCTTC. Translating it yields CASSISAAGGYTF.

The table lists this clone with a count of one. This chain connects TRBV6-5 to TRBJ1-4, with D unclear. Germline values: CDR1 MNHEY, CDR2 SVGAGI. The V end was cut by 7 bases, the J end by 8 bases, with 14 bases between. The CDR3 covers 13 residues. The CDR3 here is CASTNSPGEKLFF. CDR3 in DNA: TGTGCCAGCACCAACTCCCCGGGGGAAAAACTGTTTTTT.

The chain's CDR3 is CASTTGGENTEAFF. For the CDR3, the DNA is TGTGCCAGCACGACCGGGGGGGAGAACACTGAAGCTTTCTTT. This chain joins TRBV28 and TRBJ1-1, with D maybe TRBD1 (5 bases). The germline gives CDR1 MDHEN, CDR2 SYDVKM. The CDR3 is 14 amino acids. V was cut by 7 bases and J by 1 base, with 13 bases left in between.

The chain recombines TRBV19 with TRBJ1-4; 11 bases match TRBD1. The CDR3 is 14 residues long. Germline CDR1 reads LNHDA; CDR2 reads SQIVND (reference sequence). J lost 7 bases, V lost 5 bases, and 3 bases had no gene match. CDR3 bases: TGTGCCAGTAGTTGGACAGGGGGCAGTGAAAAACTGTTTTTT. The encoded protein is CASSWTGGSEKLFF.

The V call is TRBV19, the J call TRBJ2-2; 10 bases are a match to TRBD1. From germline, CDR1 is LNHDA and CDR2 SQIVND (reference sequence). J was trimmed by 1 base and V by 7 bases; bases with no gene match: 6. The CDR3 contains 16 residues. In DNA form, the CDR3 reads TGTGCCAGTACCGGGGACAGGGGACGGAACACCGGGGAGCTGTTTTTT. Its translation: CASTGDRGRNTGELFF.

V is TRBV19 and J is TRBJ2-1; D uncertain. The V end lost 6 bases, the J end lost 4 bases, and 10 bases lay between the germline ends. The CDR3 has 13 residues. The germline V gene has CDR1 LNHDA and CDR2 SQIVND (reference sequence). CDR3: CASRITGYNEQFF. In DNA, the CDR3 is TGTGCCAGTAGGATCACCGGTTACAATGAGCAGTTCTTC.

V and J are TRBV10-3 and TRBJ1-1; 8 nucleotides agree with TRBD1. This CDR3 comprises 14 residues. With 7 bases clipped from V and 5 bases from J, the junction kept 9 bases outside the gene matches. The germline CDR1 and CDR2 sequences are ENHRY and SYGVKD. The CDR3 loop is CAITHGQGGTEAFF. The CDR3 DNA reads TGTGCCATCACCCACGGACAGGGAGGGACTGAAGCTTTCTTT.

The gene calls are TRBV7-2 and TRBJ2-7; no clear D gene. Germline lookup yields CDR1 SGHTA and CDR2 FQGNSA. The CDR3 is 15 residues long. V gave up 1 base and J gave up 1 base, with 11 bases separating them. The CDR3 here is CASSLDYGSSYEQYF. The CDR3 coding sequence is TGTGCCAGCAGCTTAGATTACGGGTCGTCCTACGAGCAGTACTTC.

The V and J genes are TRBV7-9 and TRBJ1-6, with 8 positions matching TRBD1. After removal of 5 bases from V and 6 bases from J, the junction contained 9 bases not matched to a gene. The CDR3 loop spans 16 amino acids. Germline values: CDR1 SEHNR, CDR2 FQNEAQ (reference sequence). The CDR3 DNA follows: TGTGCCAGCAGCCCTCCGGGAACAGGGGGTAATTCACCCCTCCACTTT. Translating it yields CASSPPGTGGNSPLHF.

This rearrangement joins TRBV12-3 or TRBV12-4 to TRBJ1-5; tentatively, D is TRBD1 (6 bases). Trimming pared 5 bases from V and 5 bases from J, leaving 10 bases between. The CDR3 is 13 amino acids. The CDR3, as DNA: TGTGCCAGCAGTGGGGACACCTATCAGCCCCAGCATTTT. Translation gives CASSGDTYQPQHF.

The CDR3 nucleotides are TGCAGTGCTACCACCGGGACAGGGGGAACCTTC. Translated, it gives CSATTGTGGTF. The chain couples TRBV20-1 to TRBJ1-2; TRBD1 agrees at 11 bases. The V gene end was trimmed by 4 bases and the J gene end by 14 bases; junction bases not matched to a gene: 6. The CDR3 has 11 amino acids. Per germline, CDR1 DFQATT and CDR2 SNEGSKA (reference sequence).

The chain employs TRBV2 and TRBJ1-5, with D uncertain. The germline V gene encodes CDR1 SNHLY and CDR2 FYNNEI. CDR3 length: 12 residues. V lost 7 bases, J lost 7 bases, and 11 bases lay in between. DNA of the CDR3: TGTGCCAGCAAGTCAGGTGGCCAGCCCCAGCATTTT. This gives the protein CASKSGGQPQHF.

This sequence joins TRBV5-1 and TRBJ2-1; 8 nucleotides match TRBD2. This CDR3 is built from 14 residues. V lost 6 bases, J lost 10 bases, and 12 bases stayed unmatched. Germline V gene data show CDR1 as SGHRS and CDR2 as YFSETQ. The CDR3 sequence is CASTAGAGGAEQFF. The DNA for the CDR3 is TGCGCCAGCACCGCTGGCGCGGGAGGTGCGGAGCAGTTCTTC.

The chain employs TRBV28 and TRBJ1-5; D is unresolved. The CDR3 sequence is 14 residues long. Germline CDR1 and CDR2: MDHEN and SYDVKM. V lost 6 bases, J lost 3 bases, and 12 bases lay in between. CDR3 sequence (DNA): TGTGCCAGCAGGTTGGTGGGCGACAATCAGCCCCAGCATTTT. This codes for CASRLVGDNQPQHF.

The chain carries TRBV27 and TRBJ2-7, with TRBD1 as a possible D gene (6 bases). There are 15 residues in the CDR3. Trimming removed 6 bases from V and 4 bases from J, with 19 bases in between. From germline, CDR1 is MNHEY and CDR2 SMNVEV (reference sequence). CDR3: CASSRQGIGEYEQYF. In DNA, the CDR3 is TGTGCCAGCAGCCGTCAGGGGATCGGCGAGTACGAGCAGTACTTC.

V is TRBV28 and J is TRBJ1-1; 7 bases match TRBD1. The germline gives CDR1 MDHEN, CDR2 SYDVKM. The CDR3 loop spans 11 amino acids. V was pared by 7 bases and J by 11 bases, with 7 bases of the junction left unmatched. The CDR3: CASNRQGRAFF. CDR3 coding DNA: TGTGCCAGCAACCGACAGGGACGTGCTTTCTTT. The complete variable domain, with remaining parts taken from reference TRBV28 and TRBJ1-1, reads DVKVTQSSRYLVKRTGEKVFLECVQDMDHENMFWYRQDPGLGLRLIYFSYDVKMKEKGDIPEGYSVSREKKERFSLILESASTNQTSMYLCASNRQGRAFFGQGTRLTVV.

This clone was counted a single time. The chain recombines TRBV7-2 with TRBJ2-2, with TRBD1 matching over 8 bases. Germline trimming cut 6 bases from V and 7 bases from J; bases unmatched to any gene: 7. The germline V gene encodes CDR1 SGHTA and CDR2 FQGNSA. The CDR3 has 14 amino acids. The CDR3 region has the DNA TGTGCCAGCAGGATGCAGGGGGCGGTCGGGGAGCTGTTTTTT. Its translation: CASRMQGAVGELFF.

V gene TRBV5-8 combines with J gene TRBJ2-7; D perhaps matches TRBD1 (7 bases). CDR3 length: 17 amino acids. Looked up from germline, CDR1 is SGHTS and CDR2 is YDEGEE. Between the trimmed V and J ends, which lost 0 bases and 4 bases, there was a span of 20 bases. CDR3 loop: CASSLVYYVTGTYEQYF. The DNA for the CDR3 is TGTGCCAGCAGCTTGGTATACTATGTGACAGGGACTTACGAGCAGTACTTC.